The source of this T cell receptor (beta chain) is a study of beta chain features in type 1 diabetes. Germline V gene sequence: CDR1 SGHVS, CDR2 FQNEAQ. V was clipped by 5 bases and J by 7 bases; unmatched bases: 4. The CDR3 is 13 amino acids. Whole-study results and caveats: TCRB CDR3s were moderately but significantly shorter in Type 1 diabetes patients in all four CD4+ subsets.

This clone has more than one count but fewer than ten. The antigen remains undetermined. Every bit of the isolated RNA underwent reverse transcription, so sequencing read expressed TCRB transcripts. TCRdb's table, derived via immunoSEQ multiplex PCR, lists solely in-frame clones and lacks some. Here the sample spans about 700,000 clones, around 15% being singletons. The chain couples TRBV7-8 to TRBJ2-7; TRBD2 matches 11 bases. This TCR was sampled from a young man with type 1 diabetes. The sequenced sample consisted of naive CD4+ T cells from blood. CDR3 nucleotide sequence: TGTGCCAGCAGCCCGGGACTAGCGGAGGAGCAGTACTTC. Protein: CASSPGLAEEQYF.